The next 8 T cell receptor beta chains were all read from a single sample in a study of blood T cell repertoires in COVID-19. Assay used: immunoSEQ multiplex PCR; TCRdb lists only in-frame clones, some missing. The sample yields under 200,000 clones, 86% seen once. Input material: peripheral blood. The source of these receptors is a man between 65 and 85 years old with acute or convalescent COVID-19.

The chain uses TRBV5-4 and TRBJ2-7; 7 bases align to TRBD2. V dropped 0 bases and J dropped 3; count of bases not matched to a gene: 3. Germline V gene data show CDR1 as SGHNT and CDR2 as YYREEE (reference sequence). The CDR3 length is 14 residues. The CDR3 sequence is CASSLGASGYEQYF. The CDR3 coding sequence is TGTGCCAGCAGCTTGGGGGCTAGCGGCTACGAGCAGTACTTC. The full variable domain, in which reference TRBV5-4 and TRBJ2-7 provide the parts outside the CDR3, is ETGVTQSPTHLIKTRGQQVTLRCSSQSGHNTVSWYQQALGQGPQFIFQYYREEENGRGNFPPRFSGLQFPNYSSELNVNALELDDSALYLCASSLGASGYEQYFGPGTRLTVT.

In DNA form, the CDR3 reads TGTGCCAGCACCGAAGGAGGGGGCTATAATCACGAGCAGTACTTC. This codes for CASTEGGGYNHEQYF. V and J are TRBV6-5 and TRBJ2-7; D possibly corresponds to TRBD1 (7 bases). The V gene lost 7 bases and the J gene lost 5 bases, with 21 bases spanning the gap. CDR1 is MNHEY and CDR2 is SVGAGI in the germline V gene. CDR3 length: 15 amino acids.

J is TRBJ1-2 and V is TRBV5-4; 11 nucleotides match TRBD1. The CDR3 covers 16 residues. V lost 4 bases, J lost 0 bases, and 5 bases stayed unmatched. Looked up from germline, CDR1 is SGHNT and CDR2 is YYREEE (reference sequence). The CDR3 reads CASSRDRGFTNYGYTF. The CDR3 bases are TGTGCCAGCAGCCGGGACAGGGGGTTCACTAACTATGGCTACACCTTC.

A word on this clone: Other DNA sequences of this sample code for an identical CDR3. J is TRBJ2-7 and V is TRBV7-2; 8 bases agree with TRBD2. The CDR3 is made up of 15 amino acids. V dropped 1 base and J dropped 4; count of bases not matched to a gene: 6. In germline, CDR1 is SGHTA, CDR2 FQGNSA. The DNA for the CDR3 is TGTGCCAGCAGCTTAGTGGCGGGGGGCTCTTACGAGCAGTACTTC. Amino acids: CASSLVAGGSYEQYF.

This clone turned up a few times. The J gene is TRBJ1-4, the V gene TRBV5-1; 7 bases line up with TRBD1. With 0 bases clipped from V and 10 bases from J, the junction kept 12 bases outside the gene matches. The CDR3 runs to 16 residues. Germline V CDR1 and CDR2: SGHRS, YFSETQ. The CDR3: CASSLEPQGRRRKLFF. CDR3 sequence (DNA): TGCGCCAGCAGCTTGGAACCACAGGGGAGGAGAAGAAAACTGTTTTTT.

The sample holds one count of this clone. In nucleotides, the CDR3 is TGCGCCAGCAGCCCCAGCGGGGCAGGGGAAGGTCAGCCCCAGCATTTT. It encodes CASSPSGAGEGQPQHF. The chain couples TRBV5-1 to TRBJ1-5; maybe TRBD1 (6 bases). From germline, CDR1 is SGHRS and CDR2 YFSETQ. This CDR3 contains 16 residues. V was clipped by 4 bases and J by 6 bases, with 20 bases between them.

The CDR3 region has the DNA TGTGCCAGCAGCGTAGTGGACAGGGTTTATGAGCAGTTCTTC. Amino acid sequence: CASSVVDRVYEQFF. The V gene is TRBV9, the J gene TRBJ2-1, with TRBD1 identical over 8 bases. CDR1 and CDR2 from the germline V gene are SGDLS and YYNGEE. The CDR3 length is 14 residues. V dropped 0 bases and J dropped 8; count of bases not matched to a gene: 4.

The chain employs TRBV7-3 and TRBJ2-1, with 9 bases identical to TRBD2. Germline CDR1 is SGHTA and CDR2 is FQGTGA. The CDR3 consists of 15 residues. V shed 4 bases and J 4 bases; nucleotides not matched to a gene: 5. In nucleotides, the CDR3 is TGTGCCAGCAGCTGGGGTAGCGGGAGTTACAATGAGCAGTTCTTC. Encoded protein: CASSWGSGSYNEQFF. The full variable domain, in which reference TRBV7-3 and TRBJ2-1 provide the parts outside the CDR3, is GAGVSQTPSNKVTEKGKYVELRCDPISGHTALYWYRQSLGQGPEFLIYFQGTGAADDSGLPNDRFFAVRPEGSVSTLKIQRTERGDSAVYLCASSWGSGSYNEQFFGPGTRLTVL.